The T cell receptor beta chain under discussion was sequenced for a study of blood T cells in healthy people across ages. Notes on the study in general: As age increased, TCR beta diversity per million T cells fell in a roughly linear fashion. Long-lived donors carried more naive CD4+ cells and greater diversity than aged donors.

Notes on this clonotype: Its target is unknown.

It was with a sample-barcoded 5' primer and a J-beta primer mix that a second PCR of roughly 7 to 12 cycles was run. TCRdb analysed the 5' RACE reads with MiXCR anew, one entry per CDR3 protein. This sample has 1.5 million to 2 million distinct CDR3 sequences, with about two fifths found just once. The CDR3 consists of 17 residues. Germline lookup yields CDR1 SGHTA and CDR2 FQGTGA. Losses at the gene ends were 1 base for V and 12 bases for J; bases not matched to a gene: 14. Every donor provided approximately 10 milliliters of peripheral blood. Per individual sample, total RNA of at least 6 micrograms was extracted.

Sequencing was performed on blood. The receptor was derived from a human donor in good health. The V call is TRBV7-3, the J call TRBJ2-7, with 14 bases fitting TRBD2. The CDR3 sequence: CASSLNGPGTSGGRRYF. Here the CDR3 DNA reads TGTGCCAGCAGCTTAAACGGCCCCGGGACTAGCGGGGGTAGGAGGTACTTC.